A single sample is the source of the 22 T cell receptor beta chains below, sequenced in a study of blood T cell repertoires in COVID-19. Clones were read by immunoSEQ multiplex PCR, and TCRdb kept only the in-frame ones, dropping some. The table includes some 150,000 clones, about 90% detected once. Sequenced material: peripheral blood. The receptors were gathered from a man aged 45-65 years who had recovered from COVID-19.

This chain links TRBV7-6 with TRBJ2-5; D is perhaps TRBD1 (5 bases). The ends were cut back, 5 bases at V and 2 bases at J, with 9 bases in the middle. CDR3 length equals 13 residues. Germline V gene data show CDR1 as SGHVS and CDR2 as FNYEAQ. The CDR3 DNA is TGTGCCAGCAGCCGGACAATGCAAGAGACCCAGTACTTC. It codes for CASSRTMQETQYF.

This chain connects TRBV6-5 to TRBJ2-1; TRBD2 agrees at 10 bases. CDR1 and CDR2 (germline): MNHEY, SVGAGI. This CDR3 has 16 amino acids. Trimming cost V 4 bases and J 2 bases; bases outside gene matches: 5. Here the CDR3 reads CASSSSGGVTYNEQFF. The DNA of the CDR3 is TGTGCCAGCAGTTCTAGCGGGGGTGTTACCTACAATGAGCAGTTCTTC.

The rearrangement joins TRBV5-4 to TRBJ2-1; 10 nucleotides match TRBD1. The V gene's germline CDR1 is SGHNT and CDR2 YYREEE (reference sequence). This CDR3 is 14 amino acids long. V lost 3 bases to trimming and J lost 4 bases; unmatched junction nucleotides: 1. The CDR3 loop reads CASSWDRGYNEQFF. The CDR3 DNA reads as TGTGCCAGCAGCTGGGACAGGGGTTACAATGAGCAGTTCTTC. Variable domain in full (rest from reference TRBV5-4 and TRBJ2-1): ETGVTQSPTHLIKTRGQQVTLRCSSQSGHNTVSWYQQALGQGPQFIFQYYREEENGRGNFPPRFSGLQFPNYSSELNVNALELDDSALYLCASSWDRGYNEQFFGPGTRLTVL.

This clone was detected a few times. J is TRBJ1-2 and V is TRBV3-1 (or the pseudogene TRBV3-2); D may be TRBD1 (5 bases). Trimming stripped 4 bases from V and 2 bases from J, with 14 bases between. The CDR3 consists of 15 residues. The germline V gene has CDR1 LGHDT and CDR2 YNNKEL (reference sequence). CDR3 protein: CASSLSSGTNYGYTF. CDR3 nucleotides: TGTGCCAGCAGCCTATCCAGCGGGACGAACTATGGCTACACCTTC.

This chain links TRBV28 with TRBJ1-2; possible D gene TRBD1, 5 bases. The CDR3 totals 13 residues. Trimming stripped 10 bases from V and 8 bases from J, with 20 bases between. In germline, CDR1 is MDHEN, CDR2 SYDVKM. CDR3 sequence (DNA): TGTGCCACCGTGTACCCCGGACAATTCGGCTACACCTTC. Encoded protein: CATVYPGQFGYTF.

The V and J genes are TRBV7-2 and TRBJ2-3; TRBD2 matches at 10 bases. The V and J ends lost 5 bases and 1 base, in that order; junction bases with no gene match: 6. Germline CDR1 SGHTA, CDR2 FQGNSA. CDR3 size: 16 residues. The chain's CDR3 is CASSHSGGTRTDTQYF. CDR3 DNA sequence: TGTGCCAGCAGCCATAGCGGGGGGACTCGCACAGATACGCAGTATTTT.

The genes are TRBV11-3 and TRBJ1-3; 8 bases line up with TRBD1. The V gene's germline CDR1 is SGHNT and CDR2 YENEEA. This CDR3 is 18 amino acids long. Germline trimming cut 2 bases from V and 0 bases from J; bases unmatched to any gene: 9. CDR3 in amino acids: CASSLPRTGSLSGNTIYF. CDR3 in DNA: TGTGCCAGCAGCTTACCCCGGACAGGGAGCCTCTCTGGAAACACCATATATTTT.

The V gene is TRBV2, the J gene TRBJ2-1; 9 bases map to TRBD2. The CDR3 has 14 residues. Germline V lookup: CDR1 SNHLY, CDR2 FYNNEI. With V trimmed by 8 bases and J by 8 bases, 10 bases remained unmatched. The CDR3 bases are TGTGCCAGCCTAGGTAGCGGGGGAGGGGATGAGCAGTTCTTC. Protein product: CASLGSGGGDEQFF.

The chain carries TRBV7-6 and TRBJ2-6, with 10 positions matching TRBD1. The V segment lost 1 base and the J segment 4 bases; nucleotides outside the gene matches: 10. CDR1 SGHVS and CDR2 FNYEAQ come from the germline V gene. This CDR3 is 19 amino acids long. Written as DNA, the CDR3 is TGTGCCAGCAGCTTAGGTCCGCGACAGGGGGCGGCGGGGGCCAACGTCCTGACTTTC. Translation gives CASSLGPRQGAAGANVLTF. The full variable domain, completed using reference TRBV7-6 and TRBJ2-6, is GAGVSQSPRYKVTKRGQDVALRCDPISGHVSLYWYRQALGQGPEFLTYFNYEAQQDKSGLPNDRFSAERPEGSISTLTIQRTEQRDSAMYRCASSLGPRQGAAGANVLTFGAGSRLTVL.

CDR3 DNA sequence: TGTGCCTGGAGCGGCCAGGCGAACACTGAAGCTTTCTTT. It specifies CAWSGQANTEAFF. The chain joins TRBV30 to TRBJ1-1; no clear D. The CDR3 extends over 13 amino acids. The germline CDR1 and CDR2 sequences are GTSNPN and SVGIG (reference sequence). Trimming cost V 3 bases and J 1 base, with 9 bases left between them.

The chain combines TRBV18 with TRBJ2-5; 9 nucleotides agree with TRBD1. The germline V gene encodes CDR1 KGHSH and CDR2 LQKENI. The CDR3 loop spans 16 amino acids. V dropped 3 bases and J dropped 5; count of bases not matched to a gene: 10. The CDR3 sequence: CASSPTRTGTGETQYF. Here the CDR3 DNA reads TGTGCCAGCTCACCGACACGGACAGGGACAGGGGAGACCCAGTACTTC. The whole variable domain, filled in from reference TRBV18 and TRBJ2-5, reads NAGVMQNPRHLVRRRGQEARLRCSPMKGHSHVYWYRQLPEEGLKFMVYLQKENIIDESGMPKERFSAEFPKEGPSILRIQQVVRGDSAAYFCASSPTRTGTGETQYFGPGTRLLVL.

V usage is TRBV7-2 and J usage is TRBJ2-5; 9 positions match TRBD2. The CDR3 runs to 15 residues. Germline CDR1 SGHTA, CDR2 FQGNSA. With 2 bases clipped from V and 4 bases from J, the junction kept 5 bases outside the gene matches. In DNA, the CDR3 is TGTGCCAGCAGCTTAAGTGCGGGGGGGGGAGAGACCCAGTACTTC. Its translation is CASSLSAGGGETQYF.

This clone was counted a single time. This sequence joins TRBV11-2 and TRBJ2-2, with D perhaps matching TRBD1 (6 bases). The germline CDR1 and CDR2 sequences are SGHAT and FQNNGV. The V end was cut by 5 bases, the J end by 7 bases, with 14 bases between. This CDR3 spans 14 amino acids. The CDR3 spells CASSQGFPYGELFF. CDR3 DNA sequence: TGTGCCAGCAGCCAGGGGTTTCCGTACGGGGAGCTGTTTTTT.

In its sample, this clone was seen once. The chain couples TRBV13 to TRBJ1-1; TRBD1 matches at 7 bases. The length of the CDR3 is 15 residues. CDR1 PRHDT and CDR2 FYEKMQ come from the germline V gene (reference sequence). J gave up 1 base and V 0 bases, and 2 bases lay outside the gene matches. CDR3 DNA sequence: TGTGCCAGCAGCTTAGGGACAGGGCAGAACACTGAAGCTTTCTTT. It encodes CASSLGTGQNTEAFF.

V is TRBV4-1 and J is TRBJ2-7; D possibly corresponds to TRBD2 (7 bases). With 2 bases removed from V and 2 bases from J, the gap between germline ends came to 13 bases. Germline V gene data show CDR1 as MGHRA and CDR2 as YSYEKL. This CDR3 has 15 residues. The CDR3 bases are TGCGCCAGCAGCCAATTGCGGGGGCTAACCTACGAGCAGTACTTC. It specifies CASSQLRGLTYEQYF.

A few counts support this clone. The chain joins TRBV11-2 to TRBJ1-5; 7 bases are shared with TRBD1. The CDR3 contains 14 residues. Germline assignment: CDR1 SGHAT and CDR2 FQNNGV. V lost 5 bases and J lost 4; bases outside the gene matches: 5. The chain's CDR3 is CASSLRDRNQPQHF. Written as DNA, the CDR3 is TGTGCCAGCAGCCTCCGGGACAGAAATCAGCCCCAGCATTTT.

The rearrangement joins TRBV9 to TRBJ2-7; a weak D match, TRBD2 (6 bases). Germline V gene data show CDR1 as SGDLS and CDR2 as YYNGEE. CDR3 length: 14 amino acids. V was pared by 3 bases and J by 4 bases, with 14 bases between. In nucleotides, the CDR3 is TGTGCCAGCAGCGCGGGTAGCGGTTCTTACGAGCAGTACTTC. This gives the protein CASSAGSGSYEQYF.

The chain uses TRBV27 and TRBJ2-3, with 10 bases identical to TRBD2. The CDR3 spans 16 residues. V trimming: 1 base; J trimming: 5 bases; junction bases outside the gene matches: 6. Germline CDR1 is MNHEY and CDR2 is SMNVEV (reference sequence). CDR3 sequence reads: CASSLWSGGAIDTQYF. The CDR3 DNA is TGTGCCAGCAGTTTATGGAGCGGGGGGGCAATAGATACGCAGTATTTT.

This rearrangement joins TRBV5-1 to TRBJ2-6; 11 nucleotides align to TRBD1. Germline loops: CDR1 SGHRS, CDR2 YFSETQ. The CDR3 is 18 residues long. With V trimmed by 4 bases and J by 0 bases, 6 bases remained unmatched. CDR3 bases: TGCGCCAGCAGCAGGACAGGGGGCTCTAGCTCTGGGGCCAACGTCCTGACTTTC. Its protein is CASSRTGGSSSGANVLTF.

As DNA, the CDR3 is TGCGCCAGCAGCCAAGTCGGTCTTGTTAGGACAGGTGAACGAAACACCATATATTTT. This gives the protein CASSQVGLVRTGERNTIYF. This chain links TRBV4-1 with TRBJ1-3; 7 nucleotides agree with TRBD1. Germline V CDR1 and CDR2: MGHRA, YSYEKL. Unmatched junction bases numbered 17, after V lost 1 base and J lost 5 bases. The CDR3 has 19 amino acids.

The chain carries TRBV4-3 and TRBJ2-3; tentative D call: TRBD1 (6 bases). CDR1 and CDR2 (germline): LGHNA, YSLEER. The ends were cut back, 1 base at V and 0 bases at J, with 14 bases in the middle. The CDR3 consists of 17 residues. The CDR3 DNA reads as TGCGCCAGCAGCCAAGGTTCCAGGGGAACTAGCACAGATACGCAGTATTTT. Translation gives CASSQGSRGTSTDTQYF.

The chain uses TRBV18 and TRBJ1-1; a possible D gene is TRBD1 (5 bases). Per germline, CDR1 KGHSH and CDR2 LQKENI. There are 14 residues in the CDR3. The V end was cut by 0 bases, the J end by 5 bases, with 10 bases between. CDR3 loop: CASSPPRDLTEAFF. DNA for the CDR3: TGTGCCAGCTCACCACCGAGGGACTTGACTGAAGCTTTCTTT.